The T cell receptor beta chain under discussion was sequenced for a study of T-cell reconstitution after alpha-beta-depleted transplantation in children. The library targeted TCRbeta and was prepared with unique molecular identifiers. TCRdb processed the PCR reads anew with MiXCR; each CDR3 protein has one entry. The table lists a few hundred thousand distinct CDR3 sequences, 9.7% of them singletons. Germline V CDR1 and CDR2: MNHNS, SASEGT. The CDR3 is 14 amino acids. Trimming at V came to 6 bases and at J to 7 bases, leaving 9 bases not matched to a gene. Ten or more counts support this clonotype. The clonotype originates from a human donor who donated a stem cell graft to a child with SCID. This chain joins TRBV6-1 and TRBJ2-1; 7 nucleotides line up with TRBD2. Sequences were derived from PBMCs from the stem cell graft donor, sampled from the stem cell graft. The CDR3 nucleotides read TGTGCCAGCAGCGGCGGGGGAAAACGGAATGAGCAGTTCTTC. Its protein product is CASSGGGKRNEQFF.